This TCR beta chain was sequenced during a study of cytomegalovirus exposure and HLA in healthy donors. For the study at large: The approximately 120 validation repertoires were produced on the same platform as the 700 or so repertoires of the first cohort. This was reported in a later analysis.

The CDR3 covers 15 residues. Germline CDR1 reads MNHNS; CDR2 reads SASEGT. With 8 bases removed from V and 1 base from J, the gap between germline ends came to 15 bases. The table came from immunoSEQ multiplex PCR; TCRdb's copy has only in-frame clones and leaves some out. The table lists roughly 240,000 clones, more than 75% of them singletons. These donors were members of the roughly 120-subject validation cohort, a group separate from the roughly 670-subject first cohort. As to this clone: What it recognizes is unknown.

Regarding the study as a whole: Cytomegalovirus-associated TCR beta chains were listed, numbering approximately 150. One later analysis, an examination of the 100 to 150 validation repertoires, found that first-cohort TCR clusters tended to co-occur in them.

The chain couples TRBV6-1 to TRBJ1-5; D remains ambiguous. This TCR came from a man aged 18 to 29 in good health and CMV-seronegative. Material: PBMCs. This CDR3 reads CASGPGKWSNQPQHF. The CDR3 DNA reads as TGTGCCAGCGGCCCGGGGAAGTGGAGCAATCAGCCCCAGCATTTT.